This T cell receptor (beta chain) was sequenced for a study of blood T cells in healthy people across ages. Whole-study context: Capture via template switching afforded approximately one barcoded beta molecule per two T cells.

The people who gave samples were healthy Caucasians from Russia, aged about 6 to 100. Study findings and constraints: Roughly linear age-related decline in beta diversity appeared, significant by age around 36. In long-lived donors, naive CD4+ cell counts and diversity exceeded those of aged donors.

Alongside a J-beta primer mix, a sample-barcoded 5' primer served in a second PCR lasting about 6 to 11 cycles. TCRdb passed the 5' RACE reads through MiXCR, listing each CDR3 protein once. Altogether approximately 1.5 million distinct CDR3 sequences are present, about 31% being singletons, with the ten largest covering 11%. With respect to this clonotype: As yet, its antigen is unknown.

Input material: blood. This sequence originates from a woman in her twenties or thirties in good health.

The CDR3, as DNA: TGCGCCAGCAGCTTGGCCAGGGCTGGAGGCTACACCTTC. Amino acid sequence: CASSLARAGGYTF. This chain uses TRBV5-1 with TRBJ1-2; D is possibly TRBD1 (5 bases). Per the germline V gene, CDR1 is SGHRS and CDR2 is YFSETQ. The V end lost 0 bases, the J end lost 8 bases, and 11 bases lay between the germline ends. The CDR3 consists of 13 residues.